These 10 T cell receptor beta chains came from one sample sequenced in a study of regulatory T cells in long-lasting Graves disease. Described time point: newly diagnosed GD, antithyroid drugs for less than 3 months. The TCR library used RNA extracted from PBMCs. Library construction for TCR beta used iRepertoire HTBI primers and Arm-PCR of CDR3 regions. TCRdb called the multiplex PCR reads again in MiXCR, with one record for every CDR3 protein. Here the sample spans 390,000 or so distinct CDR3 sequences, approximately 12% being singletons. Another study also made use of these data, one on T cells in Graves' hyperthyroidism and ophthalmopathy.

The source material was peripheral blood mononuclear cells (PBMCs), sampled at new diagnosis, from a patient treated with antithyroid drugs. The receptors were sampled from a woman in her late teens or twenties with Graves disease.

At least ten counts were recorded for this clonotype. The chain carries TRBV28 and TRBJ2-7; 8 nucleotides agree with TRBD2. The length of the CDR3 is 14 residues. With 8 bases clipped from V and 7 bases from J, the junction kept 13 bases outside the gene matches. Per the germline V gene, CDR1 is MDHEN and CDR2 is SYDVKM. CDR3 sequence: CASDTGGAAKEQYF. Here the CDR3 DNA reads TGTGCCAGCGATACCGGGGGGGCCGCTAAGGAGCAGTACTTC.

V gene TRBV5-1 combines with J gene TRBJ1-6; D unclear. CDR3 length equals 13 residues. Trimming removed 2 bases from V and 7 bases from J, with 7 bases in between. Germline assignment: CDR1 SGHRS and CDR2 YFSETQ. The CDR3 protein is CASSFRQNSPLHF. CDR3 bases: TGCGCCAGCAGCTTCAGGCAGAATTCACCCCTCCACTTT.

This clonotype was detected ten times or more. V gene TRBV12-3 or TRBV12-4 combines with J gene TRBJ1-1, with D maybe TRBD1 (5 bases). Deletions cut 4 bases from V and 4 bases from J, with 10 bases between. CDR3 size: 13 residues. CDR3 protein: CASSWGQGTEAFF. DNA for the CDR3: TGTGCCAGCAGTTGGGGCCAGGGCACTGAAGCTTTCTTT.

Details on this clonotype: A much larger clone lies one base from this, so it may be a read error. The CDR3: CASSLVSMEAFF. The CDR3 nucleotides read TGTGCCAGCAGTTTGGTCTCAATGGAAGCTTTCTTT. The chain combines TRBV28 with TRBJ1-1; D unclear. The CDR3 is 12 residues long. V lost 3 bases and J 8 bases, leaving 10 bases between the germline ends. Germline assignment: CDR1 MDHEN and CDR2 SYDVKM. The variable domain in full, with the rest retrieved from reference TRBV28 and TRBJ1-1, is DVKVTQSSRYLVKRTGEKVFLECVQDMDHENMFWYRQDPGLGLRLIYFSYDVKMKEKGDIPEGYSVSREKKERFSLILESASTNQTSMYLCASSLVSMEAFFGQGTRLTVV.

This clonotype occurred a few times. The rearrangement uses TRBV27 and TRBJ2-7; TRBD1 matches 8 bases. The CDR3 runs 12 residues. Germline CDR1 reads MNHEY; CDR2 reads SMNVEV (reference sequence). Losses at the gene ends were 6 bases for V and 6 bases for J; bases not matched to a gene: 4. The CDR3 DNA is TGTGCCAGCAGAGACAGGGGTAGCGAGCAGTACTTC. Protein sequence: CASRDRGSEQYF.

A remark on this clonotype: This sequence may be a read error, since a much larger clone differs from it by one base. J is TRBJ1-1 and V is TRBV7-9, with TRBD1 matching 8 bases. CDR1 is SEHNR, CDR2 FQNEAQ, per germline (reference sequence). The CDR3 has 14 residues. The CDR3 protein is CASGLGPGTGEAFF. In DNA, the CDR3 is TGTGCCAGCGGCTTAGGGCCTGGGACAGGTGAAGCTTTCTTT.

The rearrangement links TRBV2 to TRBJ2-7; 10 positions agree with TRBD2. The germline gives CDR1 SNHLY, CDR2 FYNNEI. J gave up 1 base and V 2 bases, and 11 bases lay outside the gene matches. The CDR3 runs 18 residues. The CDR3 is CASSERSVVAGGSYEQYV. The CDR3 nucleotides are TGTGCCAGCAGTGAAAGGTCGGTAGTAGCGGGGGGATCCTACGAGCAGTACGTC.

Note on this clonotype: One base away lies a much larger clone, so this may be a sequencing read error. The V call is TRBV11-3, the J call TRBJ2-1; unclear D gene. The length of the CDR3 is 15 residues. Germline CDR1 reads SGHNT; CDR2 reads YENEEA. In DNA form, the CDR3 reads TGTGCCAGCAGCTTACGCCCCGGGTCCTACAATGAGCGGTTCTTC. This gives the protein CASSLRPGSYNERFF.

This clonotype has at least ten counts. The chain carries TRBV10-3 and TRBJ2-1; 8 bases fit TRBD1. The CDR3 runs to 17 residues. The V gene end was trimmed by 2 bases and the J gene end by 5 bases; junction bases not matched to a gene: 11. Per germline, CDR1 ENHRY and CDR2 SYGVKD. The CDR3 region has the DNA TGTGCCATCAGTGAGCTATCCCTAGGGACAGGACACAATGAGCAGTTCTTC. This gives the protein CAISELSLGTGHNEQFF.

This clonotype was counted ten times or more. This rearrangement joins TRBV10-3 to TRBJ2-2, with D possibly being TRBD1 (5 bases). The CDR3 is 17 amino acids. The ends were cut back, 5 bases at V and 4 bases at J, with 20 bases in the middle. Germline CDR1 reads ENHRY; CDR2 reads SYGVKD. The CDR3 region is CAISQGSWASSTGELFF. CDR3 coding DNA: TGTGCCATCAGTCAGGGTTCGTGGGCTTCGAGCACCGGGGAGCTGTTTTTT.